Only one count was recorded for the clone carrying this T cell receptor beta chain. Antigen specificity is unknown. V lost 5 bases and J 1 base, leaving 12 bases between the germline ends. Germline V CDR1 and CDR2: SGHTA, FQGNSA. This CDR3 region has 15 residues. The data were taken from a study of Ad26.COV2.S vaccination and SARS-CoV-2 variants. General observations from the study: There was reportedly substantial breadth in spike-specific CD8+ and CD4+ T cell responses after vaccination.

TCRdb's copy holds only in-frame clones and misses some; the assay was immunoSEQ multiplex PCR. The repertoire holds about 260,000 clones, approximately 90% seen once, with under 3% in the top ten. Treatment denoted: some 20 received Ad26.COV2.S at low or high dose, single or two shots; a few received placebo; per-sample allocation not given. Samples were taken on day 63 after the first vaccine or placebo injection. At a Boston site, the person donating was an adult of 18-55 years. Vaccine was an Ad26 vector expressing Wuhan-strain SARS-CoV-2 spike. This TCR was sampled from a person between 18 and 65 years old who received the Ad26.COV2.S COVID-19 vaccine or a placebo. The J gene is TRBJ1-3, the V gene TRBV7-2; perhaps TRBD1 as D (6 bases). Material: peripheral blood, obtained in a trial of Ad26.COV2.S vaccine versus placebo. The CDR3 DNA reads TGTGCCAGCAGCCCGCTTCAGGGGTCTGGAAACACCATATATTTT. Translation gives CASSPLQGSGNTIYF.